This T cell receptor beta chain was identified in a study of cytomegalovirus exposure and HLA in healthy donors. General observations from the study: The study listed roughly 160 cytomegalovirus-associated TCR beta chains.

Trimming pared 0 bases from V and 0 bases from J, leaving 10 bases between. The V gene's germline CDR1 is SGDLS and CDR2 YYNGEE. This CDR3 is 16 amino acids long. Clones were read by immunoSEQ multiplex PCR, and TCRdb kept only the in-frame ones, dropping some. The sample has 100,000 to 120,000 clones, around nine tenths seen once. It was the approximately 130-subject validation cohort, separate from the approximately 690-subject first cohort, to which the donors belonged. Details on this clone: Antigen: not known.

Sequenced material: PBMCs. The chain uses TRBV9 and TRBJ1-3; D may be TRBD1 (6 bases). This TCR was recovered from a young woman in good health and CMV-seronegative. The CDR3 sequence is CASSVGGRGSGNTIYF. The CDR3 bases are TGTGCCAGCAGCGTAGGAGGCAGGGGCTCTGGAAACACCATATATTTT.